This TCR beta chain was sequenced in a study of CD8+ T cells in alopecia areata. RNA was isolated and reverse transcribed to cDNA, the sequencing template. Data came from immunoSEQ multiplex PCR; TCRdb stores just in-frame clones and leaves some out. The table shows about 200,000 clones, with roughly two fifths occurring only once. Sample treatment: oral pan-JAK inhibitor, 5-10 mg twice daily. CDR3 length: 16 amino acids. CDR1 is SGHRS, CDR2 YFSETQ, per germline. V was shortened by 3 bases and J by 1 base, with 16 bases between the two germline ends. The receptor was isolated from a human donor with alopecia areata. Sequencing was performed on CD4+ T cells sorted from blood, taken between weeks 30 and 35, from a patient treated with tofacitinib. The chain joins TRBV5-1 to TRBJ1-1; no reliable D call. DNA of the CDR3: TGCGCCAGCAGCTACTATCGGACGAGGACGAACACTGAAGCTTTCTTT. It encodes CASSYYRTRTNTEAFF.